Described below is a single T cell receptor beta chain sequence and its context. Its antigen is unknown. The V end lost 10 bases, the J end lost 2 bases, and 12 bases lay between the germline ends. Germline V lookup: CDR1 ENHRY, CDR2 SYGVKD. This CDR3 spans 13 amino acids. These data come from a study of T cell responses to AZD1222 COVID-19 vaccine. Study-level points and caveats: With two AZD1222 doses given, Spike-specific TCR breadth and depth both rose. The CD4 TCRs associated with vaccination extended across spike and predominated at 160-218 and 743-854. Clonal diversity may have been underestimated, and the donors were mostly white British, with more females than males.

Sequenced by immunoSEQ multiplex PCR; TCRdb stores in-frame clones only, minus some. Here the sample spans 75,000 to 95,000 clones, roughly 88% being singletons. The sample in question was peripheral blood, obtained on day 0 of AZD1222 vaccination. This clonotype was sampled from an adult in good health. V and J are TRBV10-3 and TRBJ1-5; possibly TRBD1 for D (6 bases). CDR3 sequence: CATQAGGNQPQHF. The CDR3 DNA reads TGTGCCACACAGGCAGGGGGCAATCAGCCCCAGCATTTT.